The following is a TCR beta chain sequence with its context. The target antigen is unknown. Constant-segment-primed 5'RACE gave TCR alpha and TCR beta cDNA libraries with sample barcodes and UMIs. TCRdb called the 5' RACE reads again in MiXCR, with one record for every CDR3 protein. The table records around 430,000 distinct CDR3 sequences, around a sixth of them present only once. The data originate from a study of T-cell memory formation after mild COVID-19. Across the whole study: For the most part, TCR clusters were specific to one donor. Regarding the study as a whole: Clones which contracted sat mainly in CM and EM if CD4+, and in EMRA if CD8+. Researchers found some responding clones in pre-infection memory, a sign that cross-reactive memory joined.

Material: PBMCs or a T cell subset sorted from them (not recorded which). The source is a young man who had mild COVID-19 (a few samples of this study predate the infection). Cell type and time point are not known.

In DNA form, the CDR3 reads TGTGCCAGCAGCCCTTTCGGGAACACTGAAGCTTTCTTT. Translation: CASSPFGNTEAFF. V usage is TRBV7-8 and J usage is TRBJ1-1, with D unresolved. Germline V lookup: CDR1 SGHVS, CDR2 FQNEAQ. This CDR3 has 13 residues. The V gene lost 5 bases and the J gene lost 1 base, with 8 bases spanning the gap.